This T cell receptor (beta chain) was sequenced during a study of CD8 T cells in ankylosing spondylitis. Study findings and constraints: Apparently characteristic of ankylosing spondylitis blood was a TCR beta motif (under ten highly homologous variants).

Researchers built TCR beta libraries using quantitative 5'-RACE with molecular barcodes. One entry per CDR3 protein results from TCRdb running MiXCR on the 5' RACE reads. The sample holds about 260,000 distinct CDR3 sequences; around 18% are singletons and the top ten take less than 9.5%. V was shortened by 2 bases and J by 5 bases, with 12 bases between the two germline ends. This CDR3 is 14 amino acids long. CDR1 and CDR2 from the germline V gene are LGHDT and YNNKEL (reference sequence). In the case of this clonotype: Its antigen is not known.

This chain joins TRBV3-1 and TRBJ1-1; maybe TRBD1 (5 bases). The sequencing input was blood, either unsorted or a sorted T cell fraction (not recorded which). The receptor was derived from a male donor with ankylosing spondylitis or in good health (not recorded which). Here the CDR3 reads CASSQYAGRTEAFF. The CDR3 DNA sequence: TGTGCCAGCAGCCAATATGCAGGGCGGACTGAAGCTTTCTTT.